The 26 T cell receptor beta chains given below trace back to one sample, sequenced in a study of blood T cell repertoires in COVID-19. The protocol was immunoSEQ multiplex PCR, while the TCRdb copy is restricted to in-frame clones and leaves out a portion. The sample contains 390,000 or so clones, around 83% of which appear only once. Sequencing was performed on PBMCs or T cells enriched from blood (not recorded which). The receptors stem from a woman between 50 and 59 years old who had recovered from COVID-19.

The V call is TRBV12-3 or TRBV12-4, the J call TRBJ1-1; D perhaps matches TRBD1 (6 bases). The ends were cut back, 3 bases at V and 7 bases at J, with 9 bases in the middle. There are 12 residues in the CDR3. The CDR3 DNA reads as TGTGCCAGCAGTTTCGGACAGAATGAAGCTTTCTTT. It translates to CASSFGQNEAFF.

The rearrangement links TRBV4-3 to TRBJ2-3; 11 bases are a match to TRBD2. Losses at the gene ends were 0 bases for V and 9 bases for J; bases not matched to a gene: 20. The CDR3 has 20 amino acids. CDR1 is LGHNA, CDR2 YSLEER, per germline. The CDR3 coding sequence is TGCGCCAGCAGCCAAGAACCGGCTAGCGGGGGGTATTCAATAGAAGGGACGCAGTATTTT. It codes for CASSQEPASGGYSIEGTQYF.

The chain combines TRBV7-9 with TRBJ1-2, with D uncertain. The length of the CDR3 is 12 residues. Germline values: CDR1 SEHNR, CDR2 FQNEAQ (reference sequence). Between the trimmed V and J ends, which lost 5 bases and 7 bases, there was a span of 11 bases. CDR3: CASSQLRGGYTF. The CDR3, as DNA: TGTGCCAGCAGCCAACTCAGAGGTGGCTACACCTTC. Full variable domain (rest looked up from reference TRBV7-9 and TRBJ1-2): DTGVSQNPRHKITKRGQNVTFRCDPISEHNRLYWYRQTLGQGPEFLTYFQNEAQLEKSRLLSDRFSAERPKGSFSTLEIQRTEQGDSAMYLCASSQLRGGYTFGSGTRLTVV.

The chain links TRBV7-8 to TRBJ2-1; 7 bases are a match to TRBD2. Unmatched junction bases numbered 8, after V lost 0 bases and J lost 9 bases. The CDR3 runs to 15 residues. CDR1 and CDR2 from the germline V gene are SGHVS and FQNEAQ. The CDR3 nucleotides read TGTGCCAGCAGCTTAGCTGGCGGGAGCGGCGGTGAGCAGTTCTTC. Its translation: CASSLAGGSGGEQFF.

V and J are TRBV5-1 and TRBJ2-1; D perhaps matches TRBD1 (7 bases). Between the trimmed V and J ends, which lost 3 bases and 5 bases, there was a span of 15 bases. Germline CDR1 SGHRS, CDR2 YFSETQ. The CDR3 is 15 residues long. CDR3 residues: CASSSTGRWDNEQFF. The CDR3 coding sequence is TGCGCCAGCAGCTCGACAGGGAGGTGGGACAATGAGCAGTTCTTC.

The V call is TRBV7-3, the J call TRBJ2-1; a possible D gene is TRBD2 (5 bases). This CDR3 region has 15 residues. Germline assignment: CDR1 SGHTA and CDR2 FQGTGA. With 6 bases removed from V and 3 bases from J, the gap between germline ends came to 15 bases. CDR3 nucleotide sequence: TGTGCCAGCAGTTCGACGGGCGGGTACTACAATGAGCAGTTCTTC. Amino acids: CASSSTGGYYNEQFF.

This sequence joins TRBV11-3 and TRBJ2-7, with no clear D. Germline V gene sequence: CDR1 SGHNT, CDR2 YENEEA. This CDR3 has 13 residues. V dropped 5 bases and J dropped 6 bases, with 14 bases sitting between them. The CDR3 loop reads CASSPVRLSEQYF. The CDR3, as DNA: TGTGCCAGCAGCCCGGTACGCCTTAGCGAGCAGTACTTC.

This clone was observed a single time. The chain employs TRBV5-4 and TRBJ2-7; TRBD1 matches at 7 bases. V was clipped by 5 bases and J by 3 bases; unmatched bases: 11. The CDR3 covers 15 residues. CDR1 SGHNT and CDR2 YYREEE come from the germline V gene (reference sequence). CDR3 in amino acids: CASSSTGTASYEQYF. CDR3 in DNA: TGTGCCAGCAGTTCAACCGGGACAGCAAGCTACGAGCAGTACTTC.

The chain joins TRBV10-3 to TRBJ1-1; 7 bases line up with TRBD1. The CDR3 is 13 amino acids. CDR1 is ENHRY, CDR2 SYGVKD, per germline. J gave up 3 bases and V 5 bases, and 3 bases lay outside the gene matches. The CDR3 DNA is TGTGCCATCAGTACCCAGGGGGACACTGAAGCTTTCTTT. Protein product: CAISTQGDTEAFF.

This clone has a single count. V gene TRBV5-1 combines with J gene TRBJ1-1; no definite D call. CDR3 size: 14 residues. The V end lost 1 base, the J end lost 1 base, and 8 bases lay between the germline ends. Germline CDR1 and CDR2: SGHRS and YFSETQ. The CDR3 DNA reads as TGCGCCAGCAGCTTGTCAGGTCAGAACACTGAAGCTTTCTTT. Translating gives CASSLSGQNTEAFF.

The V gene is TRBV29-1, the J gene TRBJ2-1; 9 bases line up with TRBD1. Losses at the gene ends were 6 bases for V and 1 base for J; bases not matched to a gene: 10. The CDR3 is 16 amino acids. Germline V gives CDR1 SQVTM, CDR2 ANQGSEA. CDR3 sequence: CSVHGTGTGSYNEQFF. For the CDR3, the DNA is TGCAGCGTCCACGGAACCGGGACAGGGTCCTACAATGAGCAGTTCTTC.

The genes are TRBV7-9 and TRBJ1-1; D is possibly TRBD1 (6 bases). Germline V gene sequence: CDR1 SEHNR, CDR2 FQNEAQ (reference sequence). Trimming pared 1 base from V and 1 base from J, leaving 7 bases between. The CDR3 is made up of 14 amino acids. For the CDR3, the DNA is TGTGCCAGCAGCTTAGGCAGGGGGAACACTGAAGCTTTCTTT. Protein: CASSLGRGNTEAFF.

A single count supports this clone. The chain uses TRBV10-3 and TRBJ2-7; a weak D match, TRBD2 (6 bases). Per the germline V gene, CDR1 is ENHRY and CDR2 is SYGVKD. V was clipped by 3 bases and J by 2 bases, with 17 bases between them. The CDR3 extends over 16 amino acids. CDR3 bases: TGTGCCATCAGTGACTCGCGGGGCGGACTAACCTACGAGCAGTACTTC. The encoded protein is CAISDSRGGLTYEQYF.

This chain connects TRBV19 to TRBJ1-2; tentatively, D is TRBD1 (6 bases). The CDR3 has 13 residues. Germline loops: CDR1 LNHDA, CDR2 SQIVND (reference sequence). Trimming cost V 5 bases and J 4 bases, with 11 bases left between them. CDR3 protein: CASSGQHFYGYTF. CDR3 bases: TGTGCCAGTAGTGGACAGCACTTCTATGGCTACACCTTC.

CDR3 amino acids: CASSPLTGPLGYTF. CDR3 nucleotides: TGTGCCAGTAGTCCTCTTACAGGGCCCCTTGGCTACACCTTC. The chain employs TRBV19 and TRBJ1-2; D is possibly TRBD1 (6 bases). The CDR3 extends over 14 amino acids. V shed 5 bases and J shed 7 bases, with 17 bases lying between them. Germline V gives CDR1 LNHDA, CDR2 SQIVND (reference sequence).

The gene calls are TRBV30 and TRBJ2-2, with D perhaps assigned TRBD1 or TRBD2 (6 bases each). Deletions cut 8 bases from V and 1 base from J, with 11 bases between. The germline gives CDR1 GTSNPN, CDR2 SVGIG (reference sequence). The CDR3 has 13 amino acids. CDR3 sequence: CARGRENTGELFF. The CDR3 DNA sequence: TGTGCCCGGGGGCGGGAGAACACCGGGGAGCTGTTTTTT.

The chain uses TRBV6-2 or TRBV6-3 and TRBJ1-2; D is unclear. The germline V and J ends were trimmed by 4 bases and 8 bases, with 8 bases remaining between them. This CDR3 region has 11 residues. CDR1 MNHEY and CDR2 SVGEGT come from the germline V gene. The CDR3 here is CASSSGGGYTF. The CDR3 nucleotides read TGTGCCAGCAGTTCAGGAGGGGGCTACACCTTC.

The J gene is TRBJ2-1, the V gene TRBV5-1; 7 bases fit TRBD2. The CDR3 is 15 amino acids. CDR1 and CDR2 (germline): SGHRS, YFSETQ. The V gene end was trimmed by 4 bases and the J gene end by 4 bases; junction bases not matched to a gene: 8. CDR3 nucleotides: TGCGCCAGCAGCCCTGCTAGCGGCACATACAATGAGCAGTTCTTC. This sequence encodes CASSPASGTYNEQFF.

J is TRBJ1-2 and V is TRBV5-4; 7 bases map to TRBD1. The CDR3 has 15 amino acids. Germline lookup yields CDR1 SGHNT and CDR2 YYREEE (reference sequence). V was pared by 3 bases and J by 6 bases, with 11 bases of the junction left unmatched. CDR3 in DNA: TGTGCCAGCAGCTCTACAACAGACAGGGTTGATGGCTACACCTTC. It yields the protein CASSSTTDRVDGYTF.

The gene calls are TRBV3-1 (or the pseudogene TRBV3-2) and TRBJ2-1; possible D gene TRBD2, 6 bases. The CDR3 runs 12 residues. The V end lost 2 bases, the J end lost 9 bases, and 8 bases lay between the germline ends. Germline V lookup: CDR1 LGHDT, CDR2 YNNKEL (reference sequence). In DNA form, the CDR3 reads TGTGCCAGCAGCCAAAACGGGGGTGAGCAGTTCTTC. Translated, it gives CASSQNGGEQFF.

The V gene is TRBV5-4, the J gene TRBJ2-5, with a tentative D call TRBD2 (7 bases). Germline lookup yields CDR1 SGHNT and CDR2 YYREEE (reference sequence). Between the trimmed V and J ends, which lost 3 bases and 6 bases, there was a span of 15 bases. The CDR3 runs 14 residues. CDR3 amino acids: CASSSGGPEKTQYF. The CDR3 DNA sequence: TGTGCCAGCAGCTCCGGGGGGCCGGAGAAGACCCAGTACTTC.

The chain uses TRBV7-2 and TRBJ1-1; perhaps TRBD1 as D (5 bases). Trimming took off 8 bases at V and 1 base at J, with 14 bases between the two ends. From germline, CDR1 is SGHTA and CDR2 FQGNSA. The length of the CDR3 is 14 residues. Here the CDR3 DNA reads TGTGCCAGCCGTCCCACCACAGGGAACACTGAAGCTTTCTTT. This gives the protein CASRPTTGNTEAFF.

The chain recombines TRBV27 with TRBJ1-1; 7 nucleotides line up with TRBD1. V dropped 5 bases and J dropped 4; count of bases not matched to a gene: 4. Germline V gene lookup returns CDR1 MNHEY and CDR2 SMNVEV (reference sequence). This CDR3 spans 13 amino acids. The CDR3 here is CASSTQGVTEAFF. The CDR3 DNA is TGTGCCAGCAGTACTCAGGGGGTCACTGAAGCTTTCTTT.

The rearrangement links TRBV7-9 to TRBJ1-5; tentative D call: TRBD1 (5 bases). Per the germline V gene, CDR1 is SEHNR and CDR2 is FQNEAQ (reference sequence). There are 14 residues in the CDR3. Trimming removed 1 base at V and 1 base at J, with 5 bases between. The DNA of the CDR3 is TGTGCCAGCAGCTTAGAGGGGAGCAATCAGCCCCAGCATTTT. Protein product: CASSLEGSNQPQHF.

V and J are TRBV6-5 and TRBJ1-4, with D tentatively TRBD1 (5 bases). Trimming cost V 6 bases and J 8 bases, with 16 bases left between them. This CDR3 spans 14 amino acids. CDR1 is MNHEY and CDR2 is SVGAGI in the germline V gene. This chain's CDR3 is CASRRERGWEKLFF. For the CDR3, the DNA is TGTGCCAGCAGACGCGAACGGGGGTGGGAAAAACTGTTTTTT.

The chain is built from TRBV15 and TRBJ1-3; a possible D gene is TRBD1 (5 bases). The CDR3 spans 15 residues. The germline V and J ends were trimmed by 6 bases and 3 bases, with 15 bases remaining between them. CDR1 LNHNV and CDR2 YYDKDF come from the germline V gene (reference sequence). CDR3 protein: CATRGDSTYGNTIYF. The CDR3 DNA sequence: TGTGCCACCAGGGGCGACAGCACTTATGGAAACACCATATATTTT.